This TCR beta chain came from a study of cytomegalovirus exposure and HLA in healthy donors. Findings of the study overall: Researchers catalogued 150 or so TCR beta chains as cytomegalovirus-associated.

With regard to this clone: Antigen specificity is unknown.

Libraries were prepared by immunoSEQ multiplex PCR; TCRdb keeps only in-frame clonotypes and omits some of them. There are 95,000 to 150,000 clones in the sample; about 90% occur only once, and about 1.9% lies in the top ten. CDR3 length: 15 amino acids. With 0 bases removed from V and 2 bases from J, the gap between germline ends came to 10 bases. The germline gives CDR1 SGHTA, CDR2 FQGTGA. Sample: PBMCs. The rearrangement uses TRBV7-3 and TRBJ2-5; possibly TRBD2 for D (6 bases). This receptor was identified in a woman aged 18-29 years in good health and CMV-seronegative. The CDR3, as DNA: TGTGCCAGCAGCTTAACGGGTGGGACTCAAGAGACCCAGTACTTC. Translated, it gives CASSLTGGTQETQYF.